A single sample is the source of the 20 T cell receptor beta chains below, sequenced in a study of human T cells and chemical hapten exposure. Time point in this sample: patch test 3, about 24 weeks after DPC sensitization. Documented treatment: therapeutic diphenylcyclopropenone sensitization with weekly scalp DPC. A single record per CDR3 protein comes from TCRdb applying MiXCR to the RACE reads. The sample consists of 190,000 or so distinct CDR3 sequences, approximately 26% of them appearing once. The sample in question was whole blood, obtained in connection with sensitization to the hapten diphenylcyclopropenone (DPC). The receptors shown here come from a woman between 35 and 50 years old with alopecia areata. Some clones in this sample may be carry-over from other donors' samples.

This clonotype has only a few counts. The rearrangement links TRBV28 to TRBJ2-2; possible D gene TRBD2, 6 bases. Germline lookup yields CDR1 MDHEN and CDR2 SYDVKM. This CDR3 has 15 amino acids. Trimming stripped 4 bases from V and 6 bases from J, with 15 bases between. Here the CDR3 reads CASSSGQGLSGELFF. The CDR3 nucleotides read TGTGCCAGCAGTTCTGGGCAGGGACTGTCCGGGGAGCTGTTTTTT. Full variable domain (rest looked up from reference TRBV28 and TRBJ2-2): DVKVTQSSRYLVKRTGEKVFLECVQDMDHENMFWYRQDPGLGLRLIYFSYDVKMKEKGDIPEGYSVSREKKERFSLILESASTNQTSMYLCASSSGQGLSGELFFGEGSRLTVL.

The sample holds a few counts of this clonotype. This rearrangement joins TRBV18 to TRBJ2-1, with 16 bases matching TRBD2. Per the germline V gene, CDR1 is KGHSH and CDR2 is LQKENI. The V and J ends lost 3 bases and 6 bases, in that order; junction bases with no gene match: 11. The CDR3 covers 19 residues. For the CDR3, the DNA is TGTGCCAGCTCACCCACGGGACTAGCGGGAGGGCCCGCTGGCAATGAGCAGTTCTTC. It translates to CASSPTGLAGGPAGNEQFF. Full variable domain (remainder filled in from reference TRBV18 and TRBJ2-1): NAGVMQNPRHLVRRRGQEARLRCSPMKGHSHVYWYRQLPEEGLKFMVYLQKENIIDESGMPKERFSAEFPKEGPSILRIQQVVRGDSAAYFCASSPTGLAGGPAGNEQFFGPGTRLTVL.

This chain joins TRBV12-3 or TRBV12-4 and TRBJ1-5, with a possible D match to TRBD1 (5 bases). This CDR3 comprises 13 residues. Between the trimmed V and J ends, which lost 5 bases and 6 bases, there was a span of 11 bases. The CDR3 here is CASSRLQVQPQHF. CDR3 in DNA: TGTGCCAGCAGTAGACTACAGGTTCAGCCCCAGCATTTT.

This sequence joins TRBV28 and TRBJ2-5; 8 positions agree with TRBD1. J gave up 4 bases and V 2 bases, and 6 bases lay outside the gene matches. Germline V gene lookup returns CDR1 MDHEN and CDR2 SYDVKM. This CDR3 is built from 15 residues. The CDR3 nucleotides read TGTGCCAGCAGTTTAACAGGGGGGAGAAGAGAGACCCAGTACTTC. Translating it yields CASSLTGGRRETQYF.

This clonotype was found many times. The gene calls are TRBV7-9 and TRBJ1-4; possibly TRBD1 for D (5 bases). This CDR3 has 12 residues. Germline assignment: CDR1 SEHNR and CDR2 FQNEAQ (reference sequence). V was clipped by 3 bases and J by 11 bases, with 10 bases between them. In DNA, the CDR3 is TGTGCCAGCAGCTTTAACCGACAGAAACTGTTTTTT. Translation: CASSFNRQKLFF.

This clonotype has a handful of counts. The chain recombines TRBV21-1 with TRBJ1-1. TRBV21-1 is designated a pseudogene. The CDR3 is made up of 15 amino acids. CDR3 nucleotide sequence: TGTGCCAGCTCCATCAAGAAAAGGGCCAACACTGAAGCTTTCTTT. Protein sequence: CASSIKKRANTEAFF.

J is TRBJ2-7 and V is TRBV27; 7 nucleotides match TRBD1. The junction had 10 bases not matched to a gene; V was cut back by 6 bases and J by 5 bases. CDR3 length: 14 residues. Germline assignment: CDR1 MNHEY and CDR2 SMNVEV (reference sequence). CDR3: CASRRTGPLNEQYF. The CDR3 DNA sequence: TGTGCCAGCAGAAGGACAGGTCCCCTTAACGAGCAGTACTTC.

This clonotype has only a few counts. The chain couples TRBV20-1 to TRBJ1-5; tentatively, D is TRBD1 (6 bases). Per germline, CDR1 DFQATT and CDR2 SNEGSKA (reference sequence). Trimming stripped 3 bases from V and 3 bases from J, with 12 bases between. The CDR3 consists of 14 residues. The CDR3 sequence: CSARVRDNNQPQHF. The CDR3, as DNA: TGCAGTGCTAGGGTTCGGGACAACAATCAGCCCCAGCATTTT.

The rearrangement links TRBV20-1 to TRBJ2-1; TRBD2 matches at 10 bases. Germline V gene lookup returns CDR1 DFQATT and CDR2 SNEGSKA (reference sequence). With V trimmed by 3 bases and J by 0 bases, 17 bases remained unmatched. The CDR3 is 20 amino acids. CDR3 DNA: TGCAGTGCTAGGTTAATGACAGGGTCTACTAGCGGGACCTCCTACAATGAGCAGTTCTTC. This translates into CSARLMTGSTSGTSYNEQFF.

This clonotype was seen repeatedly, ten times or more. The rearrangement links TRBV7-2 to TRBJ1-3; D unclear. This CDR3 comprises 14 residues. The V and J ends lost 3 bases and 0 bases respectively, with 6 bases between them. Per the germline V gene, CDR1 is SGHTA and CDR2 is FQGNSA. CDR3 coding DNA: TGTGCCAGCAGCTTTTCTTTCTCTGGAAACACCATATATTTT. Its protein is CASSFSFSGNTIYF.

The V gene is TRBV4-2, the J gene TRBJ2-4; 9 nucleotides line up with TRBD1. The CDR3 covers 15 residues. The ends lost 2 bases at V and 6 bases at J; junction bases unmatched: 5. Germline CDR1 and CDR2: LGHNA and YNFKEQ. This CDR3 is CASSQTTGQGNIQYF. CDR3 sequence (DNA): TGTGCCAGCAGCCAAACTACGGGACAGGGAAACATTCAGTACTTC.

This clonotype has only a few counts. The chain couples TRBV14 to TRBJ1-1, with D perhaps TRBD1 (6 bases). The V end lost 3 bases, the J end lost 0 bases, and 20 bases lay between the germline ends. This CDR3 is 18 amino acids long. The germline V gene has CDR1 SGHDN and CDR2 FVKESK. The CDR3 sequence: CASSQRRGRRLMNTEAFF. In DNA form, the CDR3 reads TGTGCCAGCAGCCAGCGGCGGGGGCGCAGACTAATGAACACTGAAGCTTTCTTT.

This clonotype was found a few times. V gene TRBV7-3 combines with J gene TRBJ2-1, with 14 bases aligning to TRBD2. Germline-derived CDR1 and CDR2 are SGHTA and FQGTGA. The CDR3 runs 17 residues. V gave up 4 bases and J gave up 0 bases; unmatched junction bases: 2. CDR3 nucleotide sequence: TGTGCCAGCAGCTGGACTAGCGGGAGGAGCTCCTACAATGAGCAGTTCTTC. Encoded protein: CASSWTSGRSSYNEQFF. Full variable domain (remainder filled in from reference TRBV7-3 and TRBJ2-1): GAGVSQTPSNKVTEKGKYVELRCDPISGHTALYWYRQSLGQGPEFLIYFQGTGAADDSGLPNDRFFAVRPEGSVSTLKIQRTERGDSAVYLCASSWTSGRSSYNEQFFGPGTRLTVL.

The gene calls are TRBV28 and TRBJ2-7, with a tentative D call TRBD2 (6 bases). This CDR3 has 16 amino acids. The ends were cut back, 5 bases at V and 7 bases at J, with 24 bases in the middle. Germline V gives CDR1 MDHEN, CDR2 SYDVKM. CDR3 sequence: CASSGPSLAVFGEQYF. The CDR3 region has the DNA TGTGCCAGCAGTGGGCCTTCACTAGCCGTATTCGGAGAGCAGTACTTC.

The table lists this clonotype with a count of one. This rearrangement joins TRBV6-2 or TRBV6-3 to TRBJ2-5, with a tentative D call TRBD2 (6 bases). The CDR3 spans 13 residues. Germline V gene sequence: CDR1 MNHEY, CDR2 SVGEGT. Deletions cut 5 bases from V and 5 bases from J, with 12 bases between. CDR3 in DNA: TGTGCCAGCAGTCCAACTAGCCGGGAGACCCAGTACTTC. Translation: CASSPTSRETQYF.

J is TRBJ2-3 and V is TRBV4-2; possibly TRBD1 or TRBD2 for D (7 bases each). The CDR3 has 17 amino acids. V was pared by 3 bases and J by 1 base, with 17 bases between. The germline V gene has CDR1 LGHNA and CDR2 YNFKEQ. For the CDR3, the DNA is TGTGCCAGCAGCCATCCAGGGGGGCTAGCGGGCACAGATACGCAGTATTTT. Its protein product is CASSHPGGLAGTDTQYF.

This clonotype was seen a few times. For the CDR3, the DNA is TGCAGTGCTAGGGAAGACATGAGACGAGGCTACACCTTC. As protein: CSAREDMRRGYTF. The V gene is TRBV20-1, the J gene TRBJ1-2; D unclear. Trimming removed 3 bases from V and 8 bases from J, with 16 bases in between. The germline V gene has CDR1 DFQATT and CDR2 SNEGSKA (reference sequence). The CDR3 length is 13 residues.

The DNA of the CDR3 is TGCAGTGCTAGTCAAGGGGATGTCACTGAAGCTTTCTTT. Amino acid sequence: CSASQGDVTEAFF. The gene calls are TRBV20-1 and TRBJ1-1, with D tentatively TRBD1 (5 bases). The CDR3 runs to 13 residues. V lost 3 bases and J 4 bases, leaving 12 bases between the germline ends. CDR1 and CDR2 from the germline V gene are DFQATT and SNEGSKA (reference sequence).

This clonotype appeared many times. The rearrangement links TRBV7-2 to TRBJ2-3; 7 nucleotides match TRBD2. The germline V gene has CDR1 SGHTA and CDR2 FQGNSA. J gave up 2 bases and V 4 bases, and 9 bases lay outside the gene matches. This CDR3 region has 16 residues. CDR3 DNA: TGTGCCAGCAGCTCCCCCCCCGGGAGGTCCACAGATACGCAGTATTTT. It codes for CASSSPPGRSTDTQYF.

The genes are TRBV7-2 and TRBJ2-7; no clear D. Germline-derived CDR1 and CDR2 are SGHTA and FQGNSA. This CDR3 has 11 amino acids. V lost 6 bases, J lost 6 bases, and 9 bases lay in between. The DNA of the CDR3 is TGTGCCAGCAGTATAAAACTCGAGCAGTACTTC. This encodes CASSIKLEQYF.